This T cell receptor beta chain was identified in a study of radiotherapy plus CTLA-4 blockade in lung cancer. Profiled with immunoSEQ multiplex PCR; TCRdb holds only in-frame clones, not every one. The sample holds tens of thousands of clones; 55% to 75% are singletons and the top ten take about 11%. Per germline, CDR1 WNHNN and CDR2 SYGVQD (reference sequence). There are 12 residues in the CDR3. V dropped 6 bases and J dropped 2 bases, with 4 bases sitting between them. The source material was peripheral blood, sampled from a patient treated with radiotherapy plus ipilimumab. The sequence derives from a human donor with non-small cell lung cancer who had stable disease on radiotherapy plus ipilimumab. The chain employs TRBV10-1 and TRBJ2-2; no clear D. The CDR3 bases are TGCGCCAGCAGCCATAACACCGGGGAGCTGTTTTTT. Its protein is CASSHNTGELFF.